Listed below are T cell receptor beta chains from one sample, sequenced in a study of blood T cells in healthy people across ages. TCRdb fed the 5' RACE reads into MiXCR, producing one record per CDR3 protein. Of approximately 1.5 million distinct CDR3 sequences listed, 42% are singletons. Specimen: blood. These receptor sequences come from a young woman in good health. The CDR3 runs from the conserved cysteine through the conserved F or W. A D gene is named only where the DNA matches it firmly. For some rows the clone size is stated as once, few or many, or as a class when expanded; others skip it.

v_call: TRBV20-1
clone_size: NA
cdr3_length: 14
j_call: TRBJ2-5
d_call: TRBD1
cdr3_aa: CSARKRTGQETQYF
cdr3_nt: TGCAGTGCTAGAAAACGGACAGGGCAAGAGACCCAGTACTTC

v_call: TRBV4-3
clone_size: NA
cdr3_length: 18
j_call: TRBJ1-6
d_call: NA
cdr3_aa: CASSQDPPGMRLHSPLHF
cdr3_nt: TGCGCCAGCAGCCAAGATCCCCCTGGCATGAGATTGCATTCACCCCTCCACTTT

v_call: TRBV12-3/TRBV12-4
clone_size: NA
cdr3_length: 14
j_call: TRBJ1-6
d_call: NA
cdr3_aa: CASSFDTSNSPLHF
cdr3_nt: TGTGCCAGCAGCTTCGATACTAGTAATTCACCCCTCCACTTT

v_call: TRBV20-1
clone_size: NA
cdr3_length: 17
j_call: TRBJ2-5
d_call: NA
cdr3_aa: CSARDRRKVESYNEQYF
cdr3_nt: TGCAGTGCTAGAGATCGGCGGAAGGTAGAGTCCTACAATGAGCAGTACTTC

v_call: TRBV6-4
clone_size: NA
cdr3_length: 15
j_call: TRBJ2-2
d_call: TRBD2
cdr3_aa: CASRGLAGQSGELFF
cdr3_nt: TGTGCCAGCAGAGGACTAGCGGGACAGAGCGGGGAGCTGTTTTTT

v_call: TRBV20-1
clone_size: many
cdr3_length: 12
j_call: TRBJ2-7
d_call: NA
cdr3_aa: CSASRSSYEQYF
cdr3_nt: TGCAGTGCTAGCAGGAGCTCCTACGAGCAGTACTTC

v_call: TRBV10-3
clone_size: NA
cdr3_length: 15
j_call: TRBJ2-2
d_call: NA
cdr3_aa: CAISPLDMNTGELFF
cdr3_nt: TGTGCCATCAGTCCCCTTGATATGAACACCGGGGAGCTGTTTTTT

v_call: TRBV7-2
clone_size: few
cdr3_length: 16
j_call: TRBJ2-3
d_call: TRBD2
cdr3_aa: CASSLGPRELRHTQYF
cdr3_nt: TGTGCCAGCAGCTTAGGACCGCGGGAGCTTCGCCATACGCAGTATTTT

v_call: TRBV12-3/TRBV12-4
clone_size: NA
cdr3_length: 15
j_call: TRBJ1-1
d_call: TRBD1
cdr3_aa: CASRTGLGMNTEAFF
cdr3_nt: TGTGCCAGCAGGACAGGGCTCGGGATGAACACTGAAGCTTTCTTT

v_call: TRBV4-1
clone_size: few
cdr3_length: 15
j_call: TRBJ2-7
d_call: TRBD1
cdr3_aa: CASSQGTGYRYEQYF
cdr3_nt: TGCGCCAGCAGCCAAGGGACAGGGTACCGCTACGAGCAGTACTTC

v_call: TRBV6-2/TRBV6-3
clone_size: NA
cdr3_length: 15
j_call: TRBJ1-2
d_call: NA
cdr3_aa: CASSYLPGQRYGYTF
cdr3_nt: TGTGCCAGCAGTTACCTTCCCGGACAGCGCTATGGCTACACCTTC

v_call: TRBV24-1
clone_size: NA
cdr3_length: 16
j_call: TRBJ2-1
d_call: TRBD2
cdr3_aa: CATSDPSGGPGNEQFF
cdr3_nt: TGTGCCACCAGTGACCCTAGCGGGGGGCCTGGCAATGAGCAGTTCTTC

v_call: TRBV28
clone_size: NA
cdr3_length: 15
j_call: TRBJ2-1
d_call: TRBD1
cdr3_aa: CASRSGTGGKHEQFF
cdr3_nt: TGTGCCAGCAGATCCGGGACAGGGGGCAAACATGAGCAGTTCTTC

v_call: TRBV18
clone_size: NA
cdr3_length: 13
j_call: TRBJ2-3
d_call: NA
cdr3_aa: CASSPKSTDTQYF
cdr3_nt: TGTGCCAGCTCACCAAAGTCCACAGATACGCAGTATTTT

v_call: TRBV6-6
clone_size: once
cdr3_length: 14
j_call: TRBJ2-3
d_call: NA
cdr3_aa: CASSPTSIANTQYF
cdr3_nt: TGTGCCAGCAGTCCGACTTCCATTGCGAATACGCAGTATTTT

v_call: TRBV10-3
clone_size: few
cdr3_length: 13
j_call: TRBJ1-2
d_call: NA
cdr3_aa: CAISESFKHGYTF
cdr3_nt: TGTGCCATCAGTGAGTCGTTTAAACATGGCTACACCTTC

v_call: TRBV7-4
clone_size: NA
cdr3_length: 15
j_call: TRBJ1-5
d_call: TRBD1
cdr3_aa: CASSLLRQGNQPQHF
cdr3_nt: TGTGCCAGCAGCTTACTTAGACAGGGAAATCAGCCCCAGCATTTT

v_call: TRBV10-3
clone_size: NA
cdr3_length: 14
j_call: TRBJ1-5
d_call: NA
cdr3_aa: CAIGEGGFNQPQHF
cdr3_nt: TGTGCCATCGGAGAAGGGGGGTTCAATCAGCCCCAGCATTTT

v_call: TRBV14
clone_size: few
cdr3_length: 15
j_call: TRBJ1-4
d_call: NA
cdr3_aa: CASSHRRANNEKLFF
cdr3_nt: TGTGCCAGCAGCCACCGGAGGGCGAATAATGAAAAACTGTTTTTT

v_call: TRBV4-3
clone_size: NA
cdr3_length: 14
j_call: TRBJ2-5
d_call: TRBD2
cdr3_aa: CAKKRLAGGLEQYF
cdr3_nt: TGCGCCAAAAAAAGACTAGCGGGGGGTTTAGAGCAGTACTTC

v_call: TRBV5-5
clone_size: NA
cdr3_length: 15
j_call: TRBJ1-5
d_call: NA
cdr3_aa: CASSPRTPQGQPQHF
cdr3_nt: TGTGCCAGCAGCCCGCGTACCCCACAGGGTCAGCCCCAGCATTTT

v_call: TRBV3-1
clone_size: NA
cdr3_length: 14
j_call: TRBJ2-1
d_call: NA
cdr3_aa: CASSQGGMYYEQFF
cdr3_nt: TGTGCCAGCAGCCAAGGAGGGATGTATTATGAGCAGTTCTTC

v_call: TRBV27
clone_size: many
cdr3_length: 14
j_call: TRBJ2-7
d_call: NA
cdr3_aa: CASSLAQGTYEQYF
cdr3_nt: TGTGCCAGCAGTCTCGCTCAGGGCACCTACGAGCAGTACTTC

v_call: TRBV21-1
clone_size: NA
cdr3_length: 14
j_call: TRBJ2-6
d_call: NA
cdr3_aa: CATPEYSGANVLTF
cdr3_nt: TGTGCCACCCCAGAATACTCTGGGGCCAACGTCCTGACTTTC

v_call: TRBV4-1
clone_size: NA
cdr3_length: 14
j_call: TRBJ2-7
d_call: NA
cdr3_aa: CASSQASRVGEQYF
cdr3_nt: TGCGCCAGCAGCCAAGCCTCCCGGGTCGGCGAGCAGTACTTC

v_call: TRBV7-2
clone_size: few
cdr3_length: 15
j_call: TRBJ2-7
d_call: TRBD2
cdr3_aa: CASSTRSGGNGEQYF
cdr3_nt: TGTGCCAGCAGCACGAGAAGCGGGGGGAATGGCGAGCAGTACTTC

v_call: TRBV7-2
clone_size: few
cdr3_length: 16
j_call: TRBJ2-1
d_call: TRBD2
cdr3_aa: CASSFLAGGPGNEQFF
cdr3_nt: TGTGCCAGCAGCTTTTTGGCGGGGGGGCCGGGCAATGAGCAGTTCTTC

v_call: TRBV12-3/TRBV12-4
clone_size: NA
cdr3_length: 14
j_call: TRBJ1-1
d_call: NA
cdr3_aa: CASSFQGRGTEAFF
cdr3_nt: TGTGCCAGCAGTTTCCAGGGGCGCGGCACTGAAGCTTTCTTT

v_call: TRBV21-1
clone_size: NA
cdr3_length: 21
j_call: TRBJ2-2
d_call: NA
cdr3_aa: CASSKVPRGTSGRKSAGELFF
cdr3_nt: TGTGCCAGCAGCAAAGTCCCCCGCGGCACTAGCGGGAGAAAGTCCGCCGGGGAGCTGTTTTTT

v_call: TRBV29-1
clone_size: NA
cdr3_length: 12
j_call: TRBJ1-2
d_call: NA
cdr3_aa: CSVADGYYGYTF
cdr3_nt: TGCAGCGTTGCCGACGGGTACTATGGCTACACCTTC

v_call: TRBV2
clone_size: NA
cdr3_length: 13
j_call: TRBJ2-1
d_call: NA
cdr3_aa: CASSPRSSNEQFF
cdr3_nt: TGTGCCAGCAGTCCAAGGAGTTCCAATGAGCAGTTCTTC

v_call: TRBV4-1
clone_size: NA
cdr3_length: 16
j_call: TRBJ1-5
d_call: NA
cdr3_aa: CASSQFSTDSNQPQHF
cdr3_nt: TGCGCCAGCAGCCAATTCTCGACAGACAGCAATCAGCCCCAGCATTTT

v_call: TRBV11-2
clone_size: NA
cdr3_length: 16
j_call: TRBJ2-3
d_call: TRBD2
cdr3_aa: CASSLEAGGLADTQYF
cdr3_nt: TGTGCCAGCAGCTTAGAGGCGGGGGGCCTGGCAGATACGCAGTATTTT

v_call: TRBV5-1
clone_size: few
cdr3_length: 14
j_call: TRBJ2-3
d_call: NA
cdr3_aa: CASSLEPPTDTQYF
cdr3_nt: TGCGCCAGCAGCTTGGAACCACCCACAGATACGCAGTATTTT

v_call: TRBV12-5
clone_size: NA
cdr3_length: 15
j_call: TRBJ2-1
d_call: TRBD1
cdr3_aa: CASGEGQGSYNEQFF
cdr3_nt: TGTGCTAGTGGGGAGGGACAGGGGTCCTACAATGAGCAGTTCTTC

v_call: TRBV18
clone_size: NA
cdr3_length: 15
j_call: TRBJ2-2
d_call: TRBD1
cdr3_aa: CASSPRDRATGELFF
cdr3_nt: TGTGCCAGCTCACCTCGGGACAGGGCCACCGGGGAGCTGTTTTTT

v_call: TRBV6-5
clone_size: NA
cdr3_length: 14
j_call: TRBJ2-3
d_call: NA
cdr3_aa: CANSKSGSTDTQYF
cdr3_nt: TGTGCCAACAGTAAGTCGGGGAGCACAGATACGCAGTATTTT

v_call: TRBV6-5
clone_size: few
cdr3_length: 15
j_call: TRBJ1-2
d_call: NA
cdr3_aa: CASSYSRYRADGYTF
cdr3_nt: TGTGCCAGCAGTTACTCGCGATACAGGGCTGATGGCTACACCTTC

v_call: TRBV4-1
clone_size: many
cdr3_length: 15
j_call: TRBJ2-3
d_call: TRBD2
cdr3_aa: CASSRTSGVGDTQYF
cdr3_nt: TGCGCCAGCAGTCGGACTAGCGGGGTCGGGGATACGCAGTATTTT

v_call: TRBV20-1
clone_size: few
cdr3_length: 13
j_call: TRBJ1-5
d_call: TRBD1
cdr3_aa: CSATGQGGQPQHF
cdr3_nt: TGCAGTGCTACGGGACAGGGGGGTCAGCCCCAGCATTTT

v_call: TRBV12-3/TRBV12-4
clone_size: NA
cdr3_length: 12
j_call: TRBJ2-2
d_call: NA
cdr3_aa: CASSSAGGELFF
cdr3_nt: TGTGCCAGCAGTTCTGCCGGCGGGGAGCTGTTTTTT

v_call: TRBV6-6
clone_size: NA
cdr3_length: 15
j_call: TRBJ2-5
d_call: TRBD1
cdr3_aa: CASSLWDREGETQYF
cdr3_nt: TGTGCCAGCAGTCTCTGGGACAGGGAAGGGGAGACCCAGTACTTC

v_call: TRBV6-2/TRBV6-3
clone_size: many
cdr3_length: 12
j_call: TRBJ2-7
d_call: NA
cdr3_aa: CASSRQTYEQYF
cdr3_nt: TGTGCCAGCAGCCGTCAGACCTACGAGCAGTACTTC

v_call: TRBV20-1
clone_size: NA
cdr3_length: 14
j_call: TRBJ2-1
d_call: NA
cdr3_aa: CSPQVAGPYNEQFF
cdr3_nt: TGCAGTCCCCAGGTCGCGGGACCCTACAATGAGCAGTTCTTC

v_call: TRBV3-1
clone_size: NA
cdr3_length: 16
j_call: TRBJ2-1
d_call: NA
cdr3_aa: CASSQALGTLYNEQFF
cdr3_nt: TGTGCCAGCAGCCAAGCGCTCGGGACACTATACAATGAGCAGTTCTTC

v_call: TRBV14
clone_size: few
cdr3_length: 15
j_call: TRBJ1-1
d_call: NA
cdr3_aa: CASSQDPGLNTEAFF
cdr3_nt: TGTGCCAGCAGCCAAGATCCGGGTTTGAACACTGAAGCTTTCTTT

v_call: TRBV29-1
clone_size: many
cdr3_length: 14
j_call: TRBJ2-1
d_call: TRBD1
cdr3_aa: CSVSLGTGINEQFF
cdr3_nt: TGCAGCGTTTCCCTCGGGACAGGGATCAATGAGCAGTTCTTC

v_call: TRBV4-3
clone_size: NA
cdr3_length: 15
j_call: TRBJ2-7
d_call: NA
cdr3_aa: CASSQGRGGVLEQYF
cdr3_nt: TGCGCCAGCAGCCAAGGGCGGGGCGGAGTATTGGAGCAGTACTTC

v_call: TRBV7-9
clone_size: few
cdr3_length: 15
j_call: TRBJ2-5
d_call: NA
cdr3_aa: CASSYRTVKQETQYF
cdr3_nt: TGTGCCAGCAGCTACAGGACAGTAAAACAAGAGACCCAGTACTTC

v_call: TRBV7-8
clone_size: NA
cdr3_length: 12
j_call: TRBJ2-5
d_call: NA
cdr3_aa: CASSWDGSFQYF
cdr3_nt: TGTGCCAGCAGCTGGGACGGATCCTTCCAGTACTTC

v_call: TRBV20-1
clone_size: NA
cdr3_length: 12
j_call: TRBJ1-2
d_call: TRBD1
cdr3_aa: CSAGQGAGGYTF
cdr3_nt: TGCAGTGCGGGACAGGGGGCTGGTGGCTACACCTTC

v_call: TRBV11-1
clone_size: NA
cdr3_length: 16
j_call: TRBJ2-7
d_call: NA
cdr3_aa: CASSLASVPPRYEQYF
cdr3_nt: TGTGCCAGCAGCTTAGCTAGCGTCCCCCCGCGTTACGAGCAGTACTTC

v_call: TRBV29-1
clone_size: few
cdr3_length: 13
j_call: TRBJ1-2
d_call: NA
cdr3_aa: CSDARGEGYGYTF
cdr3_nt: TGCAGCGATGCCAGGGGAGAGGGCTATGGCTACACCTTC

v_call: TRBV20-1
clone_size: NA
cdr3_length: 15
j_call: TRBJ2-1
d_call: NA
cdr3_aa: CSARGPYSSYNEQFF
cdr3_nt: TGCAGTGCTAGGGGCCCCTACAGCTCCTACAATGAGCAGTTCTTC

v_call: TRBV7-9
clone_size: few
cdr3_length: 15
j_call: TRBJ2-1
d_call: NA
cdr3_aa: CASSFPGKSYNEQFF
cdr3_nt: TGTGCCAGCAGCTTCCCGGGTAAATCCTACAATGAGCAGTTCTTC

v_call: TRBV27
clone_size: few
cdr3_length: 16
j_call: TRBJ2-1
d_call: NA
cdr3_aa: CASSSRLGNSYNEQFF
cdr3_nt: TGTGCCAGCAGTTCGCGTTTGGGAAACTCCTACAATGAGCAGTTCTTC

v_call: TRBV29-1
clone_size: NA
cdr3_length: 15
j_call: TRBJ2-5
d_call: NA
cdr3_aa: CSVERRAVVPKTQYF
cdr3_nt: TGCAGCGTCGAAAGGAGGGCGGTAGTCCCAAAGACCCAGTACTTC